One sample yielded the 27 T cell receptor beta chains listed below, sequenced in a study of T cell responses to AZD1222 COVID-19 vaccine. Repertoires were generated with immunoSEQ multiplex PCR, while TCRdb's copy carries only in-frame clones and drops some. The top ten hold approximately 6.1% of the sample, which has around 59,000 clones, about 88% seen once. This specimen was peripheral blood, taken 28 days after the second AZD1222 dose. Source of these receptors: an adult who received the AZD1222 COVID-19 vaccine.

This rearrangement joins TRBV18 to TRBJ2-2; no definite D call. Germline V lookup: CDR1 KGHSH, CDR2 LQKENI. V lost 5 bases, J lost 0 bases, and 7 bases lay in between. CDR3 size: 14 residues. CDR3 sequence (DNA): TGTGCCAGCTCAGCGTTGACGAACACCGGGGAGCTGTTTTTT. It yields the protein CASSALTNTGELFF.

This clone was seen just once. The chain links TRBV6-5 to TRBJ2-7; D gene unclear. CDR1 is MNHEY and CDR2 is SVGAGI in the germline V gene. The CDR3 covers 13 residues. V shed 6 bases and J shed 3 bases, with 12 bases lying between them. In DNA, the CDR3 is TGTGCCAGCAGCACCCGAGTAATCTACGAGCAGTACTTC. Translation gives CASSTRVIYEQYF.

The rearrangement uses TRBV4-3 and TRBJ1-4; 7 bases align to TRBD1. V shed 0 bases and J 0 bases; nucleotides not matched to a gene: 10. The CDR3 is 19 residues long. The germline gives CDR1 LGHNA, CDR2 YSLEER. The CDR3 sequence is CASSQDSPGGYATNEKLFF. The CDR3 DNA reads TGCGCCAGCAGCCAAGATAGTCCAGGGGGATATGCAACTAATGAAAAACTGTTTTTT.

V is TRBV14 and J is TRBJ1-2; D unclear. The germline V gene encodes CDR1 SGHDN and CDR2 FVKESK. The V end was cut by 2 bases, the J end by 4 bases, with 8 bases between. This CDR3 region has 13 residues. Written as DNA, the CDR3 is TGTGCCAGCAGCCAACTTCAGTCCTATGGCTACACCTTC. It encodes CASSQLQSYGYTF.

V is TRBV5-6 and J is TRBJ2-1; TRBD2 is a possible D gene (5 bases). With 0 bases removed from V and 6 bases from J, the gap between germline ends came to 16 bases. The length of the CDR3 is 16 residues. Per the germline V gene, CDR1 is SGHDT and CDR2 is YYEEEE. This chain's CDR3 is CASSLGRLGASNEQFF. CDR3 coding DNA: TGTGCCAGCAGCTTGGGGAGGCTAGGAGCGAGCAATGAGCAGTTCTTC.

The gene calls are TRBV6-2 or TRBV6-3 and TRBJ1-5; D remains unclear. The germline gives CDR1 MNHEY, CDR2 SVGEGT. The CDR3 length is 17 residues. V was shortened by 6 bases and J by 0 bases, with 18 bases between the two germline ends. CDR3: CASSDSRGVLSNQPQHF. CDR3 nucleotides: TGTGCCAGCAGCGACTCCCGCGGCGTCCTTAGCAATCAGCCCCAGCATTTT.

The V and J genes are TRBV18 and TRBJ2-7; TRBD1 is a possible D gene (5 bases). V lost 6 bases and J 5 bases, leaving 11 bases between the germline ends. Germline V CDR1 and CDR2: KGHSH, LQKENI. The CDR3 runs to 12 residues. The CDR3 here is CASSKGPNEQYF. In DNA form, the CDR3 reads TGTGCCAGCTCCAAGGGGCCCAACGAGCAGTACTTC. Variable domain in full (rest from reference TRBV18 and TRBJ2-7): NAGVMQNPRHLVRRRGQEARLRCSPMKGHSHVYWYRQLPEEGLKFMVYLQKENIIDESGMPKERFSAEFPKEGPSILRIQQVVRGDSAAYFCASSKGPNEQYFGPGTRLTVT.

The rearrangement joins TRBV5-4 to TRBJ2-1; D tentatively reads TRBD1 or TRBD2 (5 bases each). V was trimmed by 0 bases and J by 5 bases, leaving 15 bases between them. The CDR3 runs to 16 residues. Germline-derived CDR1 and CDR2 are SGHNT and YYREEE (reference sequence). CDR3 DNA: TGTGCCAGCAGCTTGGGAGGGGTAAGTCGAAACAATGAGCAGTTCTTC. This translates into CASSLGGVSRNNEQFF.

The chain has TRBV19 and TRBJ2-3; D may be TRBD1 or TRBD2 (6 bases each). CDR1 LNHDA and CDR2 SQIVND come from the germline V gene (reference sequence). CDR3 length: 15 residues. V lost 6 bases, J lost 4 bases, and 17 bases lay in between. The CDR3 spells CASRGGTKRPDTQYF. The CDR3 bases are TGTGCCAGTAGAGGGGGGACAAAAAGGCCAGATACGCAGTATTTT.

The J gene is TRBJ1-5, the V gene TRBV3-1 (or the pseudogene TRBV3-2); no definite D call. This CDR3 has 12 residues. The germline V gene has CDR1 LGHDT and CDR2 YNNKEL (reference sequence). V lost 5 bases, J lost 4 bases, and 6 bases lay in between. The CDR3 DNA reads as TGTGCCAGCAGCTCCGGGAATCAGCCCCAGCATTTT. As protein: CASSSGNQPQHF.

The rearrangement links TRBV6-1 to TRBJ2-1, with 11 bases aligning to TRBD2. The V and J ends lost 1 base and 1 base, in that order; junction bases with no gene match: 6. The CDR3 runs to 18 residues. The germline V gene encodes CDR1 MNHNS and CDR2 SASEGT. The CDR3 spells CASSEVLAGGTSYNEQFF. The DNA of the CDR3 is TGTGCCAGCAGTGAAGTTCTAGCGGGGGGTACGTCCTACAATGAGCAGTTCTTC.

The V gene is TRBV7-2, the J gene TRBJ1-5, with 12 bases matching TRBD1. Germline-derived CDR1 and CDR2 are SGHTA and FQGNSA. This CDR3 region has 15 residues. Trimming at V came to 5 bases and at J to 7 bases, leaving 6 bases not matched to a gene. In DNA, the CDR3 is TGTGCCAGCAGCGGGGGACAGGGGGCAGAACAGCCCCAGCATTTT. The encoded protein is CASSGGQGAEQPQHF.

The chain employs TRBV2 and TRBJ1-1; TRBD1 matches at 10 bases. The CDR3 is made up of 13 amino acids. V was pared by 6 bases and J by 5 bases, with 3 bases of the junction left unmatched. Germline CDR1 reads SNHLY; CDR2 reads FYNNEI. CDR3 sequence: CASRGDRGTEAFF. DNA of the CDR3: TGTGCCAGCAGAGGGGACAGGGGTACTGAAGCTTTCTTT. The whole variable domain, remainder taken from reference TRBV2 and TRBJ1-1, is EPEVTQTPSHQVTQMGQEVILRCVPISNHLYFYWYRQILGQKVEFLVSFYNNEISEKSEIFDDQFSVERPDGSNFTLKIRSTKLEDSAMYFCASRGDRGTEAFFGQGTRLTVV.

This clone was counted a single time. The V call is TRBV19, the J call TRBJ2-1; 10 bases align to TRBD2. The CDR3 has 16 amino acids. After removal of 3 bases from V and 6 bases from J, the junction contained 8 bases not matched to a gene. In germline, CDR1 is LNHDA, CDR2 SQIVND (reference sequence). The CDR3 loop reads CASSITSGAKGNEQFF. The CDR3 DNA is TGTGCCAGTAGTATTACTAGCGGGGCTAAGGGCAATGAGCAGTTCTTC.

This clone was observed once. J is TRBJ1-2 and V is TRBV28; 8 bases align to TRBD1. CDR1 and CDR2 from the germline V gene are MDHEN and SYDVKM. Losses at the gene ends were 2 bases for V and 7 bases for J; bases not matched to a gene: 6. The CDR3 is made up of 14 amino acids. The CDR3 protein is CASSLPGQGSGYTF. As DNA, the CDR3 is TGTGCCAGCAGTTTACCCGGACAGGGTAGTGGCTACACCTTC.

The chain uses TRBV18 and TRBJ2-5; no clear D. V was cut by 2 bases and J by 0 bases, with 1 base left in between. The germline CDR1 and CDR2 sequences are KGHSH and LQKENI. The CDR3 is made up of 12 amino acids. CDR3 nucleotides: TGTGCCAGCTCACCAAACCAAGAGACCCAGTACTTC. Its translation is CASSPNQETQYF.

V is TRBV5-1 and J is TRBJ2-1; D possibly matches TRBD1 or TRBD2 (5 bases each). Trimming cost V 4 bases and J 8 bases, with 16 bases left between them. CDR1 SGHRS and CDR2 YFSETQ come from the germline V gene. The CDR3 is made up of 14 amino acids. This CDR3 reads CASSPVGPHDEQFF. CDR3 coding DNA: TGCGCCAGCAGCCCGGTGGGACCCCACGATGAGCAGTTCTTC. Drawing the rest from reference TRBV5-1 and TRBJ2-1, the complete variable domain is KAGVTQTPRYLIKTRGQQVTLSCSPISGHRSVSWYQQTPGQGLQFLFEYFSETQRNKGNFPGRFSGRQFSNSRSEMNVSTLELGDSALYLCASSPVGPHDEQFFGPGTRLTVL.

The chain joins TRBV6-5 to TRBJ1-3; 8 bases agree with TRBD1. The CDR3 covers 16 residues. V gave up 4 bases and J gave up 0 bases; unmatched junction bases: 5. CDR1 and CDR2 from the germline V gene are MNHEY and SVGAGI. Here the CDR3 DNA reads TGTGCCAGCAGTTGGGGACAGGCTCTCTCTGGAAACACCATATATTTT. Amino acid sequence: CASSWGQALSGNTIYF.

The chain is built from TRBV5-4 and TRBJ1-1; weak D call: TRBD1 (5 bases). The germline gives CDR1 SGHNT, CDR2 YYREEE (reference sequence). The CDR3 spans 12 residues. V dropped 4 bases and J dropped 7 bases, with 11 bases sitting between them. The CDR3 region has the DNA TGTGCCAGCAGCCGGGGGGTCCTTGAAGCTTTCTTT. Protein: CASSRGVLEAFF.

This rearrangement joins TRBV5-8 to TRBJ1-1, with 9 bases lining up with TRBD1. CDR1 is SGHTS and CDR2 is YDEGEE in the germline V gene. V shed 2 bases and J 4 bases; nucleotides not matched to a gene: 12. The CDR3 has 17 amino acids. The CDR3 DNA reads TGTGCCAGCAGCTTCCTAGGGACAGGGTGGACTCGCACTGAAGCTTTCTTT. Translation gives CASSFLGTGWTRTEAFF.

The rearrangement links TRBV13 to TRBJ2-4; D possibly corresponds to TRBD1 (5 bases). The CDR3 covers 15 residues. V gave up 4 bases and J gave up 1 base, with 11 bases separating them. Germline V CDR1 and CDR2: PRHDT, FYEKMQ (reference sequence). The CDR3 bases are TGTGCCAGCAGCTCGACAGAACCTGCCAAAAACATTCAGTACTTC. This codes for CASSSTEPAKNIQYF.

The chain's CDR3 is CASSPRGLNEQYF. For the CDR3, the DNA is TGTGCCAGCTCACCACGTGGGCTAAACGAGCAGTACTTC. The chain couples TRBV18 to TRBJ2-7; D call uncertain. V was clipped by 1 base and J by 5 bases, with 9 bases between them. CDR3 size: 13 residues. The V gene's germline CDR1 is KGHSH and CDR2 LQKENI.

The rearrangement uses TRBV28 and TRBJ2-7; 9 nucleotides agree with TRBD2. Per germline, CDR1 MDHEN and CDR2 SYDVKM. This CDR3 has 18 residues. The ends lost 6 bases at V and 2 bases at J; junction bases unmatched: 17. The CDR3 reads CASSSQGSAGGAPYEQYF. The CDR3 DNA follows: TGTGCCAGCAGCTCACAGGGATCAGCGGGGGGAGCACCCTACGAGCAGTACTTC. Combining the CDR3 with reference TRBV28 and TRBJ2-7 gives the whole variable domain DVKVTQSSRYLVKRTGEKVFLECVQDMDHENMFWYRQDPGLGLRLIYFSYDVKMKEKGDIPEGYSVSREKKERFSLILESASTNQTSMYLCASSSQGSAGGAPYEQYFGPGTRLTVT.

The CDR3 sequence is CASSLTGTSYNSPLHF. The CDR3 nucleotides are TGCGCCAGCAGCCTGACAGGGACGTCCTATAATTCACCCCTCCACTTT. The gene calls are TRBV5-1 and TRBJ1-6; 7 bases fit TRBD1. The V gene's germline CDR1 is SGHRS and CDR2 YFSETQ. V was clipped by 4 bases and J by 1 base; unmatched bases: 5. The CDR3 length is 16 residues.

This clone was detected once. The chain is built from TRBV5-1 and TRBJ2-7; 9 bases agree with TRBD2. The CDR3 spans 15 residues. CDR1 is SGHRS and CDR2 is YFSETQ in the germline V gene. With 4 bases clipped from V and 3 bases from J, the junction kept 8 bases outside the gene matches. The CDR3 DNA sequence: TGCGCCAGCAGCCTTCTAGCGGGACCGTTCTACGAGCAGTACTTC. It encodes CASSLLAGPFYEQYF.

V and J are TRBV3-1 (or the pseudogene TRBV3-2) and TRBJ2-2; possibly TRBD2 for D (6 bases). The CDR3 loop spans 14 amino acids. Trimming shortened V by 1 base and J by 6 bases, and 9 bases separated the two germline ends. From germline, CDR1 is LGHDT and CDR2 YNNKEL (reference sequence). CDR3 in amino acids: CASSQAGRPGELFF. Here the CDR3 DNA reads TGTGCCAGCAGCCAAGCAGGGAGGCCCGGGGAGCTGTTTTTT.

The chain couples TRBV11-3 to TRBJ1-1; 7 positions match TRBD1. The germline V gene encodes CDR1 SGHNT and CDR2 YENEEA. The CDR3 consists of 15 residues. Germline trimming cut 1 base from V and 4 bases from J; bases unmatched to any gene: 6. The chain's CDR3 is CASSLGGAGGTEAFF. DNA for the CDR3: TGTGCCAGCAGCTTAGGGGGCGCAGGGGGCACTGAAGCTTTCTTT.